Presented here are 14 T cell receptor beta chains from one specimen sequenced in a study of T-cell memory formation after mild COVID-19. TCRdb reanalysed the 5' RACE reads using MiXCR and keeps one entry per CDR3 protein. Of 150,000 to 200,000 distinct CDR3 sequences listed, about a fifth are singletons. Sequencing input: PBMCs or a T cell subset sorted from them (not recorded which). The receptors stem from a man aged 18 to 30 who had mild COVID-19 (a few samples of this study predate the infection). Cell type and time point are not known.

This clonotype has a handful of counts. The chain has TRBV5-1 and TRBJ2-2; 7 bases are a match to TRBD2. Germline assignment: CDR1 SGHRS and CDR2 YFSETQ. The CDR3 consists of 15 residues. The V segment lost 1 base and the J segment 1 base; nucleotides outside the gene matches: 1. The CDR3 reads CASSLRTRNTGELFF. CDR3 DNA sequence: TGCGCCAGCAGCTTGAGGACTAGGAACACCGGGGAGCTGTTTTTT.

The chain links TRBV4-1 to TRBJ1-5; 8 bases match TRBD1. With V trimmed by 2 bases and J by 2 bases, 5 bases remained unmatched. Germline V CDR1 and CDR2: MGHRA, YSYEKL. CDR3 length: 16 amino acids. The CDR3 nucleotides are TGCGCCAGCAGCCAACCAGACAGGGGCGGCAATCAGCCCCAGCATTTT. Its translation is CASSQPDRGGNQPQHF.

V usage is TRBV20-1 and J usage is TRBJ2-5, with 9 bases lining up with TRBD1. CDR1 is DFQATT and CDR2 is SNEGSKA in the germline V gene (reference sequence). V trimming: 6 bases; J trimming: 3 bases; junction bases outside the gene matches: 5. CDR3 length: 13 residues. CDR3 protein: CSATRQGEETQYF. The CDR3 DNA is TGCAGTGCAACAAGACAGGGGGAAGAGACCCAGTACTTC.

This chain links TRBV29-1 with TRBJ2-5; the D is unclear. Germline values: CDR1 SQVTM, CDR2 ANQGSEA. This CDR3 is built from 11 residues. V dropped 5 bases and J dropped 4 bases, with 8 bases sitting between them. The CDR3 spells CSVRRPETQYF. The DNA for the CDR3 is TGCAGCGTTCGACGGCCAGAGACCCAGTACTTC.

The rearrangement uses TRBV12-3 or TRBV12-4 and TRBJ1-2, with a tentative D call TRBD1 (5 bases). Trimming removed 10 bases at V and 0 bases at J, with 15 bases between. The CDR3 sequence is 14 residues long. This CDR3 reads CATSTGGANYGYTF. The CDR3 nucleotides are TGTGCCACCTCGACGGGGGGGGCTAACTATGGCTACACCTTC.

The chain is built from TRBV7-9 and TRBJ2-2; D remains ambiguous. The length of the CDR3 is 15 residues. The germline gives CDR1 SEHNR, CDR2 FQNEAQ (reference sequence). Trimming took 8 bases from V and 4 from J, leaving 17 bases between them. The CDR3 coding sequence is TGTGCCAGCCTCCGCGAGTTGGGCGGCACCGGGGAGCTGTTTTTT. Its translation is CASLRELGGTGELFF.

The rearrangement uses TRBV4-3 and TRBJ2-3; 9 bases are shared with TRBD2. This CDR3 is 15 amino acids long. Trimming cost V 1 base and J 7 bases; bases outside gene matches: 6. CDR1 LGHNA and CDR2 YSLEER come from the germline V gene. CDR3 sequence: CASSQGRGGIYTQYF. The CDR3 coding sequence is TGCGCCAGCAGCCAAGGGCGGGGGGGCATATATACGCAGTATTTT.

This clonotype was observed a few times. The genes are TRBV5-4 and TRBJ2-2; no clear D gene. Germline CDR1 and CDR2: SGHNT and YYREEE (reference sequence). Trimming pared 0 bases from V and 3 bases from J, leaving 6 bases between. This CDR3 has 14 residues. Written as DNA, the CDR3 is TGTGCCAGCAGCTTGGAGGCATACACCGGGGAGCTGTTTTTT. Translated, it gives CASSLEAYTGELFF. Complete variable domain (other parts from reference TRBV5-4 and TRBJ2-2): ETGVTQSPTHLIKTRGQQVTLRCSSQSGHNTVSWYQQALGQGPQFIFQYYREEENGRGNFPPRFSGLQFPNYSSELNVNALELDDSALYLCASSLEAYTGELFFGEGSRLTVL.

The sample holds a few counts of this clonotype. The chain carries TRBV29-1 and TRBJ2-1, with D perhaps matching TRBD1 (6 bases). Germline loops: CDR1 SQVTM, CDR2 ANQGSEA. This CDR3 has 11 residues. The ends were cut back, 7 bases at V and 4 bases at J, with 8 bases in the middle. In DNA form, the CDR3 reads TGCAGCGGGACAGTATACAATGAGCAGTTCTTC. It yields the protein CSGTVYNEQFF.

J is TRBJ1-4 and V is TRBV20-1; 10 bases map to TRBD1. V was clipped by 6 bases and J by 4 bases; unmatched bases: 14. This CDR3 has 17 amino acids. The germline CDR1 and CDR2 sequences are DFQATT and SNEGSKA (reference sequence). CDR3 loop: CSARDRGRGMGNEKLFF. Written as DNA, the CDR3 is TGCAGTGCCCGCGACAGGGGGCGCGGGATGGGTAATGAAAAACTGTTTTTT.

This rearrangement joins TRBV20-1 to TRBJ2-4; D is unresolved. Trimming shortened V by 1 base and J by 6 bases, and 4 bases separated the two germline ends. The CDR3 sequence is 11 residues long. Per the germline V gene, CDR1 is DFQATT and CDR2 is SNEGSKA (reference sequence). As DNA, the CDR3 is TGCAGTGCTAGAGCCCCAAACATTCAGTACTTC. Its translation: CSARAPNIQYF.

This clonotype was seen more than once but under ten times. V gene TRBV12-3 or TRBV12-4 combines with J gene TRBJ1-4; 7 bases match TRBD1. The CDR3 totals 13 residues. V dropped 5 bases and J dropped 6; count of bases not matched to a gene: 3. CDR3 nucleotide sequence: TGTGCCAGCAGTGGGGACAGCCATGAAAAACTGTTTTTT. It specifies CASSGDSHEKLFF.

V and J are TRBV7-2 and TRBJ2-3, with 12 bases fitting TRBD2. Germline CDR1 SGHTA, CDR2 FQGNSA. V lost 3 bases, J lost 4 bases, and 5 bases stayed unmatched. The CDR3 loop spans 16 amino acids. CDR3 sequence: CASSFQTSGGSDTQYF. As DNA, the CDR3 is TGTGCCAGCAGCTTCCAGACTAGCGGGGGTTCAGATACGCAGTATTTT.

This clonotype appeared a single time. The chain has TRBV2 and TRBJ1-3; TRBD1 is a possible D gene (5 bases). Between the trimmed V and J ends, which lost 7 bases and 0 bases, there was a span of 16 bases. The CDR3 length is 16 residues. From germline, CDR1 is SNHLY and CDR2 FYNNEI. The CDR3 loop is CASTEQGKSSGNTIYF. As DNA, the CDR3 is TGTGCCAGCACCGAGCAGGGAAAGAGCTCTGGAAACACCATATATTTT.